This is a list of T cell receptor beta chains from one sample in a study of T cell responses to AZD1222 COVID-19 vaccine. Sequenced by immunoSEQ multiplex PCR; TCRdb stores in-frame clones only, minus some. The sample lists approximately 100,000 clones, 90% occurring once. The source material was peripheral blood, sampled 28 days after the second AZD1222 dose. The receptors originated from an adult who received the AZD1222 COVID-19 vaccine. The CDR3 runs from the conserved cysteine through the conserved F or W. The order of the fields is J gene, V gene, D gene, clone size, CDR3 DNA, CDR3 protein. A D gene is named only where the DNA matches it firmly. Some rows have no size entry. The others give once, few or many, or a class for an expanded clone.

TRBJ2-7 | TRBV4-2 | NA | NA | TGTGCCAGCAGCCAATTTTTTCCTCAGGTCTCAGCAGCCTACGAGCAGTACTTC | CASSQFFPQVSAAYEQYF
TRBJ2-7 | TRBV4-3 | NA | NA | TGCGCCAGCAGCCAAGAAGGCAGCCCCTCCTACGAGCAGTACTTC | CASSQEGSPSYEQYF
TRBJ2-5 | TRBV12-5 | TRBD2 | NA | TGTGCTAGTCGAGGGACTAGTGGGGAGACCCAGTACTTC | CASRGTSGETQYF
TRBJ2-7 | TRBV4-1 | NA | NA | TGCGCCAGCAGCCAAGCCGGGACACCTGAGCAGTACTTC | CASSQAGTPEQYF
TRBJ2-7 | TRBV6-5 | TRBD1 | NA | TGTGCCAGCAGTCCAGAGCGACAGGGAGCCTACGAGCAGTACTTC | CASSPERQGAYEQYF
TRBJ1-3 | TRBV7-2 | NA | NA | TGTGCCAGCAGCCCCCGGAGGGGAGGAAACACCATATATTTT | CASSPRRGGNTIYF
TRBJ2-1 | TRBV5-8 | NA | NA | TGTGCCAGCAGATGGACCGGATCCTACAATGAGCAGTTCTTC | CASRWTGSYNEQFF
TRBJ1-3 | TRBV18 | NA | NA | TGTGCCAGCTCAACAGACAGCTCTGGAAACACCATATATTTT | CASSTDSSGNTIYF
TRBJ1-1 | TRBV7-2 | NA | NA | TGTGCCAGCAGCCCTGAACACAGGGTCGTCGGGATGAACACTGAAGCTTTCTTT | CASSPEHRVVGMNTEAFF
TRBJ1-3 | TRBV9 | TRBD1 | NA | TGTGCCAGCAGCCAACCCGGGACAGGGGACGGAAACACCATATATTTT | CASSQPGTGDGNTIYF
TRBJ1-2 | TRBV6-2/TRBV6-3 | NA | NA | TGTGCCAGCAGTTCCAACTATGGCTACACCTTC | CASSSNYGYTF
TRBJ2-2 | TRBV11-2 | NA | NA | TGTGCCAGCAGCTTCTCATCCGGGGGAACCGGGGAGCTGTTTTTT | CASSFSSGGTGELFF
TRBJ2-2 | TRBV7-3 | NA | NA | TGTGCCAGCAGCTTAACAGGACAGCCGAACACCGGGGAGCTGTTTTTT | CASSLTGQPNTGELFF
TRBJ1-5 | TRBV7-9 | TRBD1 | NA | TGTGCCAGCAGGGGAGGGGGCGAAACCCAGCATTTT | CASRGGGETQHF
TRBJ2-2 | TRBV7-3 | NA | NA | TGTGCCAGCAGCTTAAGCACCGGGGAGCTGTTTTTT | CASSLSTGELFF
TRBJ1-6 | TRBV4-1 | NA | NA | TGCGCCAGCAGCCCAGATGACGGGACTACAAGCTCACCCCTCCACTTT | CASSPDDGTTSSPLHF
TRBJ2-7 | TRBV4-3 | NA | NA | TGCGCCAGCAGCCAAGAAAGGGACCCCACCTACGAGCAGTACTTC | CASSQERDPTYEQYF
TRBJ2-7 | TRBV6-5 | TRBD1 | once | TGTGCCAGCAGTTACACGGACAGGGTGGGGCACGAGCAGTACTTC | CASSYTDRVGHEQYF
TRBJ1-6 | TRBV9 | NA | NA | TGTGCCAGCAGTACCCAACGGGGCTATAATTCACCCCTCCACTTT | CASSTQRGYNSPLHF
TRBJ2-7 | TRBV6-5 | NA | NA | TGTGCCAGCAGAAAGGGGGGCGAGCAGTACTTC | CASRKGGEQYF
TRBJ1-1 | TRBV19 | NA | NA | TGTGCCACCCTGGGGGGCAGGGTTGTTACTGAAGCTTTCTTT | CATLGGRVVTEAFF
TRBJ1-1 | TRBV29-1 | TRBD1 | NA | TGCAGCGTTGAGGACAGGCCGAACACTGAAGCTTTCTTT | CSVEDRPNTEAFF
TRBJ1-1 | TRBV12-3/TRBV12-4 | NA | NA | TGTGCCAGCAGTTTAGGAGTGAACACTGAAGCTTTCTTT | CASSLGVNTEAFF
TRBJ1-1 | TRBV27 | NA | NA | TGTGCCAGTTCTCCTCGAACATACGCCGCGAGTGAAGCTTTCTTT | CASSPRTYAASEAFF
TRBJ1-2 | TRBV29-1 | TRBD1 | NA | TGCAGCGTTGAGGGGACAGACTATGGCTACACCTTC | CSVEGTDYGYTF
TRBJ2-1 | TRBV7-2 | TRBD2 | once | TGTGCCAGCAGCCTGCACCCCGCTAGCGGGGGGCTCAATGAGCAGTTCTTC | CASSLHPASGGLNEQFF
TRBJ1-6 | TRBV3-1/TRBV3-2 | NA | NA | TGTGCCAGCAGCCAAGGAACAGGGCCATATAATTCACCCCTCCACTTT | CASSQGTGPYNSPLHF
TRBJ1-1 | TRBV18 | NA | NA | TGTGCCAGCTCACCCCCAGGGGAGGGGATCACTGAAGCTTTCTTT | CASSPPGEGITEAFF
TRBJ2-2 | TRBV5-6 | NA | once | TGTGCCAGCAGCTTCCCCACGCGGAACACCGGGGAGCTGTTTTTT | CASSFPTRNTGELFF
TRBJ2-5 | TRBV7-2 | TRBD2 | few | TGTGCCAGCAGCTTATGGGGCGGGGGGCACCAAGAGACCCAGTACTTC | CASSLWGGGHQETQYF
TRBJ2-7 | TRBV12-3/TRBV12-4 | NA | NA | TGTGCCAGCAGCCGGGGCTACGAGCAGTACTTC | CASSRGYEQYF
TRBJ2-1 | TRBV7-2 | TRBD2 | NA | TGTGCCAGCAGCTTACCTACGGGGGGGGCTGAGCAGTTCTTC | CASSLPTGGAEQFF
TRBJ2-5 | TRBV6-1 | TRBD1 | NA | TGTGCCAGCAGTGACGGATCTGCCAGGGGGCTTCAAGAGACCCAGTACTTC | CASSDGSARGLQETQYF
TRBJ1-5 | TRBV19 | NA | NA | TGTGCCAGTAGTATAGCCGACAGAGCTCGGGGGCCCCAGCATTTT | CASSIADRARGPQHF
TRBJ1-2 | TRBV3-1/TRBV3-2 | NA | NA | TGTGCCAGCAGCCAAGACGCAGGGGCTGGCTACACCTTC | CASSQDAGAGYTF
TRBJ2-7 | TRBV11-2 | NA | NA | TGTGCCAGCAGCCTAGGGGAGGAATTCTACGAGCAGTACTTC | CASSLGEEFYEQYF
TRBJ1-1 | TRBV6-5 | NA | once | TGTGCCAGCAGTTACCCTGGAGGGGCCGCTGAAGCTTTCTTT | CASSYPGGAAEAFF
TRBJ1-2 | TRBV4-1 | NA | once | TGCGCCAGCAGCCAAGATGAGAGGGGAAGTATGGTTGGCTACACCTTC | CASSQDERGSMVGYTF
TRBJ2-6 | TRBV29-1 | NA | NA | TGCAGCGTTGAGGCTTCCTCTGGGGCCAACGTCCTGACTTTC | CSVEASSGANVLTF
TRBJ1-1 | TRBV18 | NA | NA | TGTGCCAGCTCACCATTCGAGGGAGACAGATCCATGAACACTGAAGCTTTCTTT | CASSPFEGDRSMNTEAFF
TRBJ1-1 | TRBV4-1 | NA | medium-sized | TGCGCCAGCAGCCAAGTAGCGGACAGCATGAACACTGAAGCTTTCTTT | CASSQVADSMNTEAFF
TRBJ1-4 | TRBV27 | NA | NA | TGTGCCAGCAGAGTTCAGGGGACTAATGAAAAACTGTTTTTT | CASRVQGTNEKLFF
TRBJ2-7 | TRBV5-1 | TRBD2 | NA | TGCGCCAGCAGCATCGGACTAGCGGGGGTCTACGAGCAGTACTTC | CASSIGLAGVYEQYF
TRBJ1-6 | TRBV6-2/TRBV6-3 | TRBD1 | NA | TGTGCCAGCAGTACCATACAGGGGGCTAAGTATAATTCACCCCTCCACTTT | CASSTIQGAKYNSPLHF
TRBJ1-6 | TRBV18 | NA | few | TGTGCCAGCGCCACGGGTAATTCACCCCTCCACTTT | CASATGNSPLHF
TRBJ1-6 | TRBV5-4 | NA | NA | TGTGCCAGCAGCTCCTGGGGGTTTGAGAATTCACCCCTCCACTTT | CASSSWGFENSPLHF